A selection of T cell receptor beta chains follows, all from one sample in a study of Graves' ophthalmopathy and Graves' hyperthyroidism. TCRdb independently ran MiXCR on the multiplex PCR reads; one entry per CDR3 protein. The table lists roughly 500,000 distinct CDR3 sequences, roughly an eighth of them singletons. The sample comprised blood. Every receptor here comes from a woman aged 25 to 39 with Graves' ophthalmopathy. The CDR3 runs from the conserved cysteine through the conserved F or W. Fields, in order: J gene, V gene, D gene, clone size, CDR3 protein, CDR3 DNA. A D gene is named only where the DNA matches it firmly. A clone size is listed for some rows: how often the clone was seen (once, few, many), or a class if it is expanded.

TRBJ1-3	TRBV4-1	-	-	CASSQDLSSRSGNTIYF	TGCGCCAGCAGCCAAGATTTATCCAGCCGCTCTGGAAACACCATATATTTT
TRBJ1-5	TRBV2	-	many	CASKRTVNQPQHF	TGTGCCAGCAAGAGGACAGTCAATCAGCCCCAGCATTTT
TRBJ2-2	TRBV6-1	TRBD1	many	CASSERRTGGSGELFF	TGTGCCAGCAGTGAAAGACGGACAGGGGGATCCGGGGAGCTGTTTTTT
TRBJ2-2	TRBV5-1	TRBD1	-	CASSLRGQGNTGELFF	TGCGCCAGCAGCTTGAGGGGACAGGGGAACACCGGGGAGCTGTTTTTT
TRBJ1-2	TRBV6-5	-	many	CASSYRGLWGYTF	TGTGCCAGCAGTTACAGAGGGCTATGGGGCTACACCTTC
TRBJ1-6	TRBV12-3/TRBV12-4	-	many	CASSLGSLASPLHF	TGTGCCAGCAGTTTAGGAAGCTTAGCTTCACCCCTCCACTTT
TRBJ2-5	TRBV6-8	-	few	CASSYSSGTPQETQYF	TGTGCCAGCAGTTACTCTTCCGGGACACCCCAAGAGACCCAGTACTTC
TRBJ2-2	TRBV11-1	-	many	CASSSSQPGANTGELFF	TGTGCCAGCAGCTCGAGCCAGCCAGGGGCGAACACCGGGGAGCTGTTTTTT
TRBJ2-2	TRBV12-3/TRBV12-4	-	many	CASSLLGRPNTGELFF	TGTGCCAGCAGTTTACTAGGTCGTCCGAACACCGGGGAGCTGTTTTTT
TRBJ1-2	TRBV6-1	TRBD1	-	CASTPGRGYYGYTF	TGTGCCAGCACTCCGGGCAGGGGGTACTATGGCTACACCTTC
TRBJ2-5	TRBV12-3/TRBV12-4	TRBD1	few	CASSSTGLQETQYF	TGTGCCAGCAGTTCGACAGGGCTCCAAGAGACCCAGTACTTC
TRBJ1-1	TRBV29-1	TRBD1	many	CSGRRQGMNTEAFF	TGCAGCGGCCGTAGACAGGGAATGAACACTGAAGCTTTCTTT
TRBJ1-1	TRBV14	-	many	CASSQRDFGRSSEAFF	TGTGCCAGCAGCCAAAGGGATTTTGGGCGTTCTTCTGAAGCTTTCTTT
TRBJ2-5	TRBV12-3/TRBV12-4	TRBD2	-	CASLSSGGIQETQYF	TGTGCCAGCCTATCTAGCGGGGGCATACAAGAGACCCAGTACTTC
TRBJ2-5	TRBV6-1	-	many	CASSETQGRLQYF	TGTGCCAGCAGTGAAACCCAGGGTCGGCTGCAGTACTTC
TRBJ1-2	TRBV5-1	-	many	CASSLDRGNGYTF	TGCGCCAGCAGCTTGGACCGGGGCAATGGCTACACCTTC
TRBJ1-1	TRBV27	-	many	CASTKGVNTEAFF	TGTGCCAGCACGAAGGGAGTGAACACTGAAGCTTTCTTT
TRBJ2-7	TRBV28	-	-	CASRVNGYDQYF	TGTGCCAGCCGGGTCAACGGTTACGATCAGTACTTC
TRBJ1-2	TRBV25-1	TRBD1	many	CASSSLPGQNYGYTF	TGTGCCAGCAGTTCCCTGCCGGGACAGAACTATGGCTACACCTTC
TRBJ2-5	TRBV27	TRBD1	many	CASSRLQGNQETQYF	TGTGCCAGCAGTAGACTACAGGGGAACCAAGAGACCCAGTACTTC
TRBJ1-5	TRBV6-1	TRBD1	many	CASSSQGVGNQPQHF	TGTGCCAGCAGCTCACAGGGGGTGGGCAATCAGCCCCAGCATTTT
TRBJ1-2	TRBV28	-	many	CASSFFGNYGYTF	TGTGCCAGCAGTTTCTTTGGGAACTATGGCTACACCTTC
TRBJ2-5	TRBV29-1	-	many	CSVEGQGLGETQYF	TGCAGCGTTGAGGGCCAGGGGTTAGGAGAGACCCAGTACTTC
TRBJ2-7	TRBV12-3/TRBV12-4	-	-	CASSLGQVHEQYF	TGTGCCAGCAGTTTAGGACAGGTCCACGAGCAGTACTTC
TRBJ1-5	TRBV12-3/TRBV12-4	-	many	CASSLGSRVNQPQHF	TGTGCCAGCAGTTTGGGGAGCAGGGTCAATCAGCCCCAGCATTTT
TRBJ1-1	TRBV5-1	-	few	CASSLGGIRNTEAFF	TGCGCCAGCAGCTTGGGAGGAATCAGGAACACTGAAGCTTTCTTT
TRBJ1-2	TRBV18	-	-	CASSPGAQGRGYGYTF	TGTGCCAGCTCACCAGGCGCACAGGGCCGAGGGTATGGCTACACCTTC
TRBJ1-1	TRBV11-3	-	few	CASSFSSEKAFF	TGTGCCAGCAGCTTTTCCTCTGAGAAAGCTTTCTTT
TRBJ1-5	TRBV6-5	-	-	CASSYSKQSPQHF	TGTGCCAGCAGTTACTCGAAGCAGAGCCCCCAGCATTTT
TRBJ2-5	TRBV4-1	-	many	CASSQVEVLETQYF	TGCGCCAGCAGCCAAGTGGAGGTCTTGGAGACCCAGTACTTC
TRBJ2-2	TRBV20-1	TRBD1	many	CSARDRRQGVTGELFF	TGCAGTGCTAGAGATCGACGACAGGGTGTAACCGGGGAGCTGTTTTTT
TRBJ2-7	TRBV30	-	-	CAWSARHGGGEQYF	TGTGCCTGGAGTGCGAGACATGGAGGCGGAGAGCAGTACTTC
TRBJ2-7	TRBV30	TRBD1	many	CAWRQGASYEQYF	TGTGCCTGGAGACAGGGGGCTAGCTACGAGCAGTACTTC
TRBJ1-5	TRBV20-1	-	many	CSALRVPPQHF	TGCAGTGCCCTCCGGGTTCCGCCCCAGCATTTT
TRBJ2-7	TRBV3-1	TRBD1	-	CASSTTGVGYEQYF	TGTGCCAGCAGCACAACAGGGGTCGGGTACGAGCAGTACTTC
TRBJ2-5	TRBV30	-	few	CAWSGFSKETQYF	TGTGCCTGGAGCGGTTTCAGTAAAGAGACCCAGTACTTC
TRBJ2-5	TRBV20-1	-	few	CSVPLAVEETQYF	TGCAGTGTTCCCCTAGCTGTGGAAGAGACCCAGTACTTC
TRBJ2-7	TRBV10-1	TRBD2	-	CASSASGRGEQYF	TGCGCCAGCAGTGCGAGCGGGAGAGGCGAGCAGTACTTC
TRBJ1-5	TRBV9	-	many	CASSVGPQGNQPQHF	TGTGCCAGCAGCGTTGGGCCCCAAGGGAATCAGCCCCAGCATTTT
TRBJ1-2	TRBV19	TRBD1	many	CASSISGTIRTGEAGYTF	TGTGCCAGTAGTATCTCAGGTACCATAAGGACAGGGGAGGCTGGCTACACCTTC
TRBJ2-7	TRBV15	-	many	CATSRAGVSYEQYF	TGTGCCACCAGCAGGGCAGGGGTTAGCTACGAGCAGTACTTC
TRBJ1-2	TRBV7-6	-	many	CASSLGGEAGYTF	TGTGCCAGCAGCTTAGGAGGGGAAGCTGGCTACACCTTC
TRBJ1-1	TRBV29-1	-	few	CSVEGLGGNTEAFF	TGCAGCGTTGAGGGGTTGGGGGGAAACACTGAAGCTTTCTTT
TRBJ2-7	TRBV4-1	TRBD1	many	CASSQGPGTAYEQYF	TGCGCCAGCAGCCAAGGCCCCGGGACAGCCTACGAGCAGTACTTC